The TCR beta chain under discussion was sequenced for a study of CD8 T cells in ankylosing spondylitis (TCRdb year 2017). In terms of the full investigation: The study profiled T cell receptor beta repertoires in healthy donors and ankylosing spondylitis patients to find disease-linked TCR variants. In total, the full study cohort was made up of some 100 healthy donors and approximately 24 ankylosing spondylitis patients. Peripheral blood was sampled, and synovial fluid was additionally collected from ankylosing spondylitis patients.

The paper's findings and limits, for the study overall: The disease-linked clones were reported as significantly enriched in matched synovial fluid samples from ankylosing spondylitis patients. Some motif variants were previously reported in synovial fluid and blood of reactive arthritis patients, suggesting common disease-initiation mechanisms. Blood from ankylosing spondylitis patients appeared to be characterized by a TCR beta motif composed of about eight highly homologous amino acid variants. In peripheral blood, the disease-linked clones were found at relatively low frequencies and had a CD8+ phenotype.

V is trimmed back by 1 base and J by 5 bases, and the junction contains 15 bases that no gene match accounts for. The CDR1 and CDR2 encoded by the germline V gene (reference sequence) are DFQATT and SNEGSKA. Reading from cysteine to phenylalanine, the CDR3 counts 19 amino acids. Only the CDR3 part of the read is kept: 57 bases, read in frame from the first base. Sequencing used an Illumina HiSeq 2500. Quantitative 5'-RACE with molecular barcodes was used to prepare TCR beta libraries. As for the original processing: To identify disease-linked TCR variants, a new computational method was used, one built on a probabilistic model of VDJ rearrangement. Starting from the raw public reads, TCRdb applied fastp trimming at Q25, assembled clones with MiXCR and retained in-frame beta chains. Rows matching on CDR3 protein sequence are summarized as one entry with the most common DNA and genes. What appears here as the V and J calls and clone size reflects TCRdb's work, not the paper's. The sample table shows roughly 230,000 distinct CDR3 sequences, and under 20% are seen once. The top ten clones comprise roughly a third of the sample.

Turning to this clonotype: This receptor's antigen is unknown. No base quality values were provided; no much bigger clone lies one nucleotide off.

The sample comprised blood, either unsorted or a sorted T cell fraction (not recorded which). Recombination joined TRBV20-1 with TRBJ2-1; the central 12 bases match TRBD2. The receptor comes from a male donor with ankylosing spondylitis or in good health (not recorded which). The bases are TGCAGTGCTAGAGGCTTGACTAGCGGGGGACCCCTTCTGAACAATGAGCAGTTCTTC. This yields the protein CSARGLTSGGPLLNNEQFF.